Each of the 29 T cell receptor beta chains below was sequenced from the same sample in a study of blood T cell repertoires in COVID-19 (dated by TCRdb to the early 2020s). The receptor library was made with the immunoSEQ multiplex PCR assay. Entries here come from immuneACCESS through TCRdb and include only in-frame sequences with V and J called. Some clones fail to appear in such tables; in the studies checked, an unresolved V gene covers under half of the shortfall, and the cause of the remainder is unknown. For this sample the table gives about 260,000 clones, of which 85% to 90% were detected only once. The top ten constitute about 1.6% of the sample. The sequencing input was peripheral blood. The origin of the receptors is a woman between 40 and 55 years old who had recovered from COVID-19.

The V and J genes are TRBV18 and TRBJ1-1, with D possibly matching TRBD1 (5 bases). The V end lost 4 bases, the J end lost 5 bases, and 17 bases lay between the germline ends. This CDR3 is 15 amino acids long. Per the germline V gene, CDR1 is KGHSH and CDR2 is LQKENI. DNA for the CDR3: TGTGCCAGCTCACTCAGCGGGGCCTTGGGGACTGAAGCTTTCTTT. Translated: CASSLSGALGTEAFF.

In DNA, the CDR3 is TGCGCCAGCAGCCAAGAGGGCGGGCGGTACAATGAGCAGTTCTTC. Its protein is CASSQEGGRYNEQFF. The J gene is TRBJ2-1, the V gene TRBV4-1, with D tentatively TRBD2 (5 bases). This CDR3 is 15 amino acids long. Germline loops: CDR1 MGHRA, CDR2 YSYEKL. V dropped 0 bases and J dropped 4 bases, with 10 bases sitting between them.

This sequence joins TRBV12-3 or TRBV12-4 and TRBJ2-1, with D unclear. The CDR3 extends over 12 amino acids. V lost 7 bases and J 5 bases, leaving 9 bases between the germline ends. The CDR3 loop is CASTQNNNEQFF. CDR3 DNA: TGTGCCAGCACCCAGAATAACAATGAGCAGTTCTTC.

V and J are TRBV21-1 and TRBJ1-1; the D call of TRBD1 is as the table states it, not checked on the DNA. TRBV21-1 is recorded as a pseudogene. The CDR3 spans 14 residues. In nucleotides, the CDR3 is TGTGCCAGCAGCAAATGGTGGAGGGGGCGTAAGGCTTTCTTT. It specifies CASSKWWRGRKAFF.

The chain has TRBV4-2 and TRBJ2-5; 7 bases match TRBD1. J was trimmed by 1 base and V by 4 bases; bases with no gene match: 9. CDR1 is LGHNA, CDR2 YNFKEQ, per germline. This CDR3 has 16 amino acids. CDR3 residues: CASSRILGTAQETQYF. CDR3 coding DNA: TGTGCCAGCAGCCGAATACTCGGGACAGCCCAAGAGACCCAGTACTTC.

The rearrangement uses TRBV9 and TRBJ2-3, with 8 bases fitting TRBD2. CDR1 is SGDLS and CDR2 is YYNGEE in the germline V gene. V was clipped by 4 bases and J by 5 bases; unmatched bases: 9. The CDR3 extends over 15 amino acids. The CDR3 reads CASSRDGGDGDTQYF. DNA for the CDR3: TGTGCCAGCAGCCGGGACGGGGGGGACGGAGATACGCAGTATTTT.

The rearrangement uses TRBV4-1 and TRBJ2-7; D is perhaps TRBD2 (7 bases). The germline V and J ends were trimmed by 4 bases and 3 bases, with 16 bases remaining between them. The CDR3 spans 15 residues. Germline CDR1 and CDR2: MGHRA and YSYEKL. CDR3 nucleotides: TGCGCCAGCAGCCTAAGGGGGGGGCCCCTCTACGAGCAGTACTTC. Its translation is CASSLRGGPLYEQYF.

This clone was counted a single time. The chain links TRBV7-3 to TRBJ1-2, with D maybe TRBD1 (5 bases). The CDR3 is 15 residues long. Germline assignment: CDR1 SGHTA and CDR2 FQGTGA. Trimming shortened V by 5 bases and J by 8 bases, and 21 bases separated the two germline ends. The CDR3 is CASSASSQGLDGYTF. CDR3 DNA: TGTGCCAGCAGCGCTTCTTCCCAGGGTCTGGACGGCTACACCTTC.

The chain employs TRBV18 and TRBJ1-1; no definite D call. There are 12 residues in the CDR3. The germline V and J ends were trimmed by 2 bases and 5 bases, with 6 bases remaining between them. Germline V lookup: CDR1 KGHSH, CDR2 LQKENI. The CDR3 DNA sequence: TGTGCCAGCTCACCAGAGAGGACTGAAGCTTTCTTT. Encoded protein: CASSPERTEAFF.

The sample holds a few counts of this clone. The chain uses TRBV2 and TRBJ1-1, with D tentatively TRBD1 (6 bases). The V end was cut by 4 bases, the J end by 3 bases, with 12 bases between. CDR1 and CDR2 from the germline V gene are SNHLY and FYNNEI. The CDR3 is 14 residues long. CDR3 DNA sequence: TGTGCCAGCAGTGGGACAGCGAGGGACACTGAAGCTTTCTTT. This codes for CASSGTARDTEAFF.

The rearrangement joins TRBV7-9 to TRBJ1-2; D gene uncertain. V was trimmed by 1 base and J by 5 bases, leaving 11 bases between them. Germline assignment: CDR1 SEHNR and CDR2 FQNEAQ (reference sequence). This CDR3 is built from 14 residues. The CDR3 nucleotides read TGTGCCAGCAGCTTAGGGTTTGGAGAGTATGGCTACACCTTC. Its translation is CASSLGFGEYGYTF.

This clone is a singleton in its sample. The chain is built from TRBV5-6 and TRBJ1-2; 8 bases are shared with TRBD1. Trimming at V came to 0 bases and at J to 8 bases, leaving 12 bases not matched to a gene. Germline V gene sequence: CDR1 SGHDT, CDR2 YYEEEE. The CDR3 runs 16 residues. The CDR3 DNA sequence: TGTGCCAGCAGCTTGGGGGGACAGGCCCCCCCGGAAGGCTACACCTTC. Residues: CASSLGGQAPPEGYTF.

The chain links TRBV6-2 or TRBV6-3 to TRBJ2-3; 9 positions agree with TRBD2. Germline-derived CDR1 and CDR2 are MNHEY and SVGEGT. The CDR3 extends over 17 amino acids. V shed 5 bases, J shed 5 bases, and the junction held 14 bases outside the gene matches. CDR3 residues: CASSPTTSGPGRDTQYF. The CDR3 bases are TGTGCCAGCAGTCCAACCACTAGCGGGCCCGGCCGAGATACGCAGTATTTT.

This sequence joins TRBV4-3 and TRBJ1-6; 11 bases align to TRBD1. Germline loops: CDR1 LGHNA, CDR2 YSLEER. V trimming: 4 bases; J trimming: 9 bases; junction bases outside the gene matches: 5. The length of the CDR3 is 15 residues. CDR3 loop: CASSPMDRGPSPLHF. CDR3 nucleotides: TGCGCCAGCAGCCCGATGGACAGGGGGCCTTCACCCCTCCACTTT.

This chain uses TRBV7-2 with TRBJ1-5; D gene unclear. V was clipped by 4 bases and J by 7 bases, with 11 bases between them. This CDR3 contains 13 residues. Germline V lookup: CDR1 SGHTA, CDR2 FQGNSA. As DNA, the CDR3 is TGTGCCAGCAGCTCCGAACTAAGGCAGCCCCAGCATTTT. Its protein is CASSSELRQPQHF.

J is TRBJ1-6 and V is TRBV4-2, with 9 nucleotides matching TRBD1. The CDR3 sequence is 16 residues long. The trim removed 3 bases at V and 11 bases at J, leaving 11 bases unmatched. From germline, CDR1 is LGHNA and CDR2 YNFKEQ. The CDR3 nucleotides read TGTGCCAGCAGCCATGAACCGGGACAGGGTCGTCCACCCCTCCACTTT. It codes for CASSHEPGQGRPPLHF.

The rearrangement uses TRBV9 and TRBJ2-7; D gene unclear. This CDR3 is 14 amino acids long. Germline CDR1 and CDR2: SGDLS and YYNGEE. The ends were cut back, 1 base at V and 3 bases at J, with 11 bases in the middle. The CDR3 is CASSVQALGYEQYF. Here the CDR3 DNA reads TGTGCCAGCAGCGTACAGGCGTTGGGCTACGAGCAGTACTTC. Full variable domain (rest looked up from reference TRBV9 and TRBJ2-7): DSGVTQTPKHLITATGQRVTLRCSPRSGDLSVYWYQQSLDQGLQFLIQYYNGEERAKGNILERFSAQQFPDLHSELNLSSLELGDSALYFCASSVQALGYEQYFGPGTRLTVT.

The J gene is TRBJ1-3, the V gene TRBV11-2; D gene unclear. Germline-derived CDR1 and CDR2 are SGHAT and FQNNGV. Between the trimmed V and J ends, which lost 2 bases and 0 bases, there was a span of 5 bases. The CDR3 has 14 amino acids. The CDR3 DNA reads TGTGCCAGCAGCTTAATTAGCTCTGGAAACACCATATATTTT. This gives the protein CASSLISSGNTIYF.

This clone was recorded once. This chain joins TRBV7-9 and TRBJ1-1; the match to TRBD1 covers 8 bases. The CDR3 length is 16 residues. Germline V lookup: CDR1 SEHNR, CDR2 FQNEAQ (reference sequence). V gave up 5 bases and J gave up 1 base; unmatched junction bases: 9. CDR3 protein: CASSPGQGNANTEAFF. The CDR3, as DNA: TGTGCCAGCAGCCCCGGACAGGGAAACGCGAACACTGAAGCTTTCTTT.

The DNA for the CDR3 is TGTGCCAGCAGCACCGGACTGCCAAATCAGCCCCAGCATTTT. It yields the protein CASSTGLPNQPQHF. V and J are TRBV7-8 and TRBJ1-5; D remains ambiguous. CDR3 size: 14 residues. With 5 bases removed from V and 4 bases from J, the gap between germline ends came to 12 bases. From germline, CDR1 is SGHVS and CDR2 FQNEAQ.

The chain is built from TRBV9 and TRBJ1-1; no reliable D call. Trimming left V 3 bases short and J 4 bases short, with 10 bases between. The CDR3 has 13 residues. Germline V lookup: CDR1 SGDLS, CDR2 YYNGEE. DNA for the CDR3: TGTGCCAGCAGCGCGGGGAAGGGCACTGAAGCTTTCTTT. Translating it yields CASSAGKGTEAFF.

This clone was detected once. The gene calls are TRBV11-2 and TRBJ1-4; TRBD1 agrees at 7 bases. Trimming removed 5 bases from V and 8 bases from J; junction bases left unmatched: 5. The CDR3 covers 13 residues. CDR1 is SGHAT and CDR2 is FQNNGV in the germline V gene. The CDR3 loop reads CASSLTGVEKLFF. CDR3 in DNA: TGTGCCAGCAGCCTAACAGGGGTGGAAAAACTGTTTTTT.

This chain uses TRBV29-1 with TRBJ1-3, with D unresolved. In germline, CDR1 is SQVTM, CDR2 ANQGSEA. This CDR3 is 13 amino acids long. Trimming removed 6 bases from V and 0 bases from J, with 9 bases in between. The CDR3 coding sequence is TGCAGCGTCGCCGACACCTCTGGAAACACCATATATTTT. This translates into CSVADTSGNTIYF.

The chain employs TRBV5-4 and TRBJ2-1, with D perhaps matching TRBD2 (7 bases). Germline values: CDR1 SGHNT, CDR2 YYREEE (reference sequence). This CDR3 comprises 14 residues. The V end was cut by 4 bases, the J end by 5 bases, with 13 bases between. DNA of the CDR3: TGTGCCAGCAGCGTCCGGGGGGCGGACAATGAGCAGTTCTTC. Translation: CASSVRGADNEQFF.

The chain employs TRBV3-1 (or the pseudogene TRBV3-2) and TRBJ2-1; TRBD1 aligns across 8 bases. Trimming took 0 bases from V and 1 from J; bases not matched to a gene: 14. Germline CDR1 reads LGHDT; CDR2 reads YNNKEL (reference sequence). The CDR3 sequence is 20 residues long. The CDR3 nucleotides read TGTGCCAGCAGCCAAGAAAGGGAAAACAGGGGGTTTATTTCCTACAATGAGCAGTTCTTC. This gives the protein CASSQERENRGFISYNEQFF.

V is TRBV21-1 and J is TRBJ1-2; the table's D call, TRBD1, has no DNA check behind it. TRBV21-1 is tagged as a pseudogene. CDR3 size: 14 residues. The CDR3 protein is CASSKGTGNYGYTF. CDR3 nucleotide sequence: TGTGCCAGCAGCAAAGGGACAGGGAACTATGGCTACACCTTC.

V gene TRBV29-1 combines with J gene TRBJ2-7, with TRBD2 identical over 12 bases. The J segment lost 5 bases and the V segment lost 4 bases, leaving 12 bases of the junction unmatched. Germline V lookup: CDR1 SQVTM, CDR2 ANQGSEA. The CDR3 runs 16 residues. The CDR3 reads CSVAMGLAGLWDEQYF. CDR3 bases: TGCAGCGTTGCGATGGGACTAGCGGGTCTTTGGGACGAGCAGTACTTC.

The V call is TRBV10-3, the J call TRBJ1-2; 7 nucleotides match TRBD1. Germline V gene data show CDR1 as ENHRY and CDR2 as SYGVKD. The CDR3 is 15 residues long. The V gene end was trimmed by 1 base and the J gene end by 0 bases; junction bases not matched to a gene: 2. The CDR3 DNA reads as TGTGCCATCAGTGAGTGGGACAGACCTAACTATGGCTACACCTTC. Translating it yields CAISEWDRPNYGYTF.

This clone was seen just once. The chain links TRBV6-2 or TRBV6-3 to TRBJ1-2; perhaps TRBD1 as D (6 bases). Trimming left V 5 bases short and J 8 bases short, with 9 bases between. This CDR3 contains 11 residues. Germline V lookup: CDR1 MNHEY, CDR2 SVGEGT. In nucleotides, the CDR3 is TGTGCCAGCAGTCACAGGGCCGGCTACACCTTC. It specifies CASSHRAGYTF.